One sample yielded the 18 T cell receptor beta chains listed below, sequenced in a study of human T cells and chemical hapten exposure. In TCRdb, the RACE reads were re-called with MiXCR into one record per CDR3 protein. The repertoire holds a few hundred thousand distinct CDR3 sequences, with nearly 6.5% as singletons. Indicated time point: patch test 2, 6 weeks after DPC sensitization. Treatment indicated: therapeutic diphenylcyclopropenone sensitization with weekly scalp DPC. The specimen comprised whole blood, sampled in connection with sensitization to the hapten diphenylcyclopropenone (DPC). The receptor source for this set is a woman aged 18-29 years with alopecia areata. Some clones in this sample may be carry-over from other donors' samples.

CDR3 amino acids: CASSQDKAGGYNEQFF. CDR3 sequence (DNA): TGCGCCAGCAGCCAAGATAAAGCGGGGGGGTACAATGAGCAGTTCTTC. The chain employs TRBV4-3 and TRBJ2-1, with 10 bases fitting TRBD2. Trimming removed 0 bases from V and 4 bases from J; junction bases left unmatched: 3. Germline CDR1 and CDR2: LGHNA and YSLEER. This CDR3 is built from 16 residues.

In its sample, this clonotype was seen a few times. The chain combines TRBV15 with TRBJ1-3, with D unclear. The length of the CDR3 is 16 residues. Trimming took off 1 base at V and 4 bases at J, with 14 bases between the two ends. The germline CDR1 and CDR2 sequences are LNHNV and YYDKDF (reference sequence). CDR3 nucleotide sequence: TGTGCCACCAGCAGAGCAGGCGGCCCCTCCGGAAACACCATATATTTT. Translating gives CATSRAGGPSGNTIYF.

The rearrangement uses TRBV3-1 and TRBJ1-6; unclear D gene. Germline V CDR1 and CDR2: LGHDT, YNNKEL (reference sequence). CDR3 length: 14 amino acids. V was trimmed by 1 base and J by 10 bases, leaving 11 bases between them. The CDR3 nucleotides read TGTGCCAGCAGCCAAGGTCCAGTGCTCTCACCCCTCCACTTT. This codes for CASSQGPVLSPLHF. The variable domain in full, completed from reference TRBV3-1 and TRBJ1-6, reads DTAVSQTPKYLVTQMGNDKSIKCEQNLGHDTMYWYKQDSKKFLKIMFSYNNKELIINETVPNRFSPKSPDKAHLNLHINSLELGDSAVYFCASSQGPVLSPLHFGNGTRLTVT.

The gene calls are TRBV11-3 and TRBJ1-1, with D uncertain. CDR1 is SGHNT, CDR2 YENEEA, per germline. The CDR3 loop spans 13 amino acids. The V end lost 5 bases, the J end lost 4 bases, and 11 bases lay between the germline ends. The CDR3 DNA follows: TGTGCCAGCAGCGAAGGACGGCTCACTGAAGCTTTCTTT. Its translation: CASSEGRLTEAFF.

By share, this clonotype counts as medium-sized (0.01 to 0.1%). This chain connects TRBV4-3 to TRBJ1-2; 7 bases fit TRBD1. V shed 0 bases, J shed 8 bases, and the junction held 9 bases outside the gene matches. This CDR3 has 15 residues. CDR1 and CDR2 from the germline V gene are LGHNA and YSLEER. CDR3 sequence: CASSQDDGRGNGYTF. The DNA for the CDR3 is TGCGCCAGCAGCCAAGATGATGGCAGGGGGAACGGCTACACCTTC.

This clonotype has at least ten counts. DNA for the CDR3: TGTGCCAGCAGTTACGATGGAAAACTGTTTTTT. This encodes CASSYDGKLFF. The chain has TRBV6-2 or TRBV6-3 and TRBJ1-4, with D unclear. The CDR3 contains 11 residues. Trimming stripped 2 bases from V and 10 bases from J, with 5 bases between. Looked up from germline, CDR1 is MNHEY and CDR2 is SVGEGT.

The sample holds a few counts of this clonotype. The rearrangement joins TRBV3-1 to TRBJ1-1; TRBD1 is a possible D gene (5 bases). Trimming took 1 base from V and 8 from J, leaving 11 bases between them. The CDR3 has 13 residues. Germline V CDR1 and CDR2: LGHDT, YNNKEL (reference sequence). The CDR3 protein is CASSQVPRDEAFF. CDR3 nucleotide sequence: TGTGCCAGCAGCCAAGTCCCCAGGGACGAAGCTTTCTTT.

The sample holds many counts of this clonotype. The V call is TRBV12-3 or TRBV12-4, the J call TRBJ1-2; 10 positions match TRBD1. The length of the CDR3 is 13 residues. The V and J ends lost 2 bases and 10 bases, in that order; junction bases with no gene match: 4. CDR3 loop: CASSLRDRGAYTF. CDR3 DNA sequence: TGTGCCAGCAGTTTACGGGACAGGGGAGCCTACACCTTC.

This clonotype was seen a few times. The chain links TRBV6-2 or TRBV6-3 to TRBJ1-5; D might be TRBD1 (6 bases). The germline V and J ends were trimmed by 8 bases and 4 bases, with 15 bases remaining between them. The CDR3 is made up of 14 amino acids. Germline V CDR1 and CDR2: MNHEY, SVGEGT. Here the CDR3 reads CASRGTLGNQPQHF. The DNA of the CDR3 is TGTGCCAGCCGAGGGACATTGGGAAATCAGCCCCAGCATTTT.

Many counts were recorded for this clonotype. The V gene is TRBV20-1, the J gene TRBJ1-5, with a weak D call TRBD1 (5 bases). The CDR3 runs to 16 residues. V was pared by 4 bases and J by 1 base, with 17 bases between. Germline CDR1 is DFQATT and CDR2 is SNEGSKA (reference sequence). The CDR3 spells CSAMPFRGASNQPQHF. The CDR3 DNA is TGCAGTGCTATGCCCTTTCGTGGGGCGAGCAATCAGCCCCAGCATTTT.

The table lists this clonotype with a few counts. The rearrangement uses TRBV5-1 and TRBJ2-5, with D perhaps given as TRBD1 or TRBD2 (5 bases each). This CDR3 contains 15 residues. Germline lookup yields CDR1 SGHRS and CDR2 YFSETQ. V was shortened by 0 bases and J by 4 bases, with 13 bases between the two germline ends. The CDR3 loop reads CASSLDAGTGETQYF. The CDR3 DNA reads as TGCGCCAGCAGCTTGGATGCCGGGACCGGAGAGACCCAGTACTTC.

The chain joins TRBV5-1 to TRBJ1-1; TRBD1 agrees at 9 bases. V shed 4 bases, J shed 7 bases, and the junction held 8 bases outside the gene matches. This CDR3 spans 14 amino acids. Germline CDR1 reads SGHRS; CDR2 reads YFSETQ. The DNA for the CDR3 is TGCGCCAGCAGCCCGTCCCGGGACAGGGTTGAAGCTTTCTTT. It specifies CASSPSRDRVEAFF.

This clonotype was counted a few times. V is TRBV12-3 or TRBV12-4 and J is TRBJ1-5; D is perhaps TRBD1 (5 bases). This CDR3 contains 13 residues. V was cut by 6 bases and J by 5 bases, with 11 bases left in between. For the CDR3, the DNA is TGTGCCAGCAGCCTGGGACTTTATCAGCCCCAGCATTTT. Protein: CASSLGLYQPQHF.

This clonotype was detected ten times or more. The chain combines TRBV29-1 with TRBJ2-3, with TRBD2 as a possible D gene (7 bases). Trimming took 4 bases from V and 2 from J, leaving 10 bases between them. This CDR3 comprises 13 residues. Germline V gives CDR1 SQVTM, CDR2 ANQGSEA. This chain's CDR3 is CSVGGGHTDTQYF. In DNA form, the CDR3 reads TGCAGCGTTGGGGGGGGCCACACAGATACGCAGTATTTT.

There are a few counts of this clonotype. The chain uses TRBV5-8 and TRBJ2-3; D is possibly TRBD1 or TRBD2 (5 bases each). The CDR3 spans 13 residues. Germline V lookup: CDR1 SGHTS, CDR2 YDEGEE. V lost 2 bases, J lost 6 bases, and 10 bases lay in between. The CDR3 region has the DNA TGTGCCAGCAGCTTTGGCTGGGGGGATACGCAGTATTTT. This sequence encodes CASSFGWGDTQYF.

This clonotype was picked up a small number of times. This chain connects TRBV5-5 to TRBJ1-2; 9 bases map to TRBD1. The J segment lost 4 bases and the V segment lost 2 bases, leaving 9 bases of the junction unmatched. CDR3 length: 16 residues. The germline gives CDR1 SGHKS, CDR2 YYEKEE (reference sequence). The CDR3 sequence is CASSFGPGTGTYGYTF. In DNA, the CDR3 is TGTGCCAGCAGCTTTGGGCCAGGGACAGGGACCTATGGCTACACCTTC.

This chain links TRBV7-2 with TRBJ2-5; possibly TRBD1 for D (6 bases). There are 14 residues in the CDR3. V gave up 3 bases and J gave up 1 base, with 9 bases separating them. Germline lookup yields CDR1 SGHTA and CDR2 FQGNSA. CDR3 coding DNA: TGTGCCAGCAGCTTCCAGGGGTTCCAAGAGACCCAGTACTTC. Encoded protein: CASSFQGFQETQYF.

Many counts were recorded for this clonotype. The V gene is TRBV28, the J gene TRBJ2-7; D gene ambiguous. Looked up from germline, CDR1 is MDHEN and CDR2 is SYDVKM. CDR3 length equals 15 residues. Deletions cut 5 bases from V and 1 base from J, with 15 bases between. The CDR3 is CASSGSSAISYEQYF. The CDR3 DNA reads TGTGCCAGCAGTGGGTCCAGTGCCATTTCCTACGAGCAGTACTTC.